This section outlines one TCR beta chain sequence together with its context. This record belongs to a study of T cell responses to AZD1222 COVID-19 vaccine. The V gene lost 3 bases and the J gene lost 0 bases, with 8 bases spanning the gap. The CDR3 loop spans 15 amino acids. Germline lookup yields CDR1 KGHSH and CDR2 LQKENI. Clones were sequenced by immunoSEQ multiplex PCR, and TCRdb holds only the in-frame ones, with some missing. The sample carries 100,000 to 150,000 clones, more than 70% recorded once. The chain employs TRBV18 and TRBJ2-2; no definite D call. The TCR comes from an adult in good health. Sequenced here: peripheral blood, sampled on day 0 of AZD1222 vaccination. The CDR3 coding sequence is TGTGCCAGCTCACCTTACCAGACGAACACCGGGGAGCTGTTTTTT. This encodes CASSPYQTNTGELFF. The variable domain in full, with the rest retrieved from reference TRBV18 and TRBJ2-2, is NAGVMQNPRHLVRRRGQEARLRCSPMKGHSHVYWYRQLPEEGLKFMVYLQKENIIDESGMPKERFSAEFPKEGPSILRIQQVVRGDSAAYFCASSPYQTNTGELFFGEGSRLTVL.